These T cell receptor beta chains were read from a single sample in a study of blood T cells in healthy people across ages. MiXCR was run by TCRdb on the 5' RACE reads, yielding one entry per CDR3 protein. In the table there are roughly 800,000 distinct CDR3 sequences, around half of which are singletons. The sample consisted of blood. The receptors originated from a man of 80 years or more in good health. CDR3s include the opening cysteine and the closing phenylalanine or tryptophan. The D gene is left open where the match is weak.

J: TRBJ2-5; D: .; V: TRBV4-2; DNA: TGTGCCAGCAGCCAAGTTGGGAGCCTTCAAGAGACCCAGTACTTC; CDR3: CASSQVGSLQETQYF
J: TRBJ2-1; D: .; V: TRBV11-1; DNA: TGTGCCAGCAGCTTCGAAGCTACTCGAGAGACCCAGTTCTTC; CDR3: CASSFEATRETQFF
J: TRBJ2-3; D: .; V: TRBV20-1; DNA: TGCAGTGCTAGAGTGAGCCCCTCCACAGATACGCAGTATTTT; CDR3: CSARVSPSTDTQYF
J: TRBJ2-3; D: TRBD1; V: TRBV25-1; DNA: TGTGCCAGCAGTGAGGGACAGGGGTGGCACAGATACGCGTATTTT; CDR3: CASSEGQGWHRYAYF
J: TRBJ2-5; D: .; V: TRBV6-6; DNA: TGTGCCAGCAGTCCCGCAGGGACCCAAGAGACCCAGTACTTC; CDR3: CASSPAGTQETQYF
J: TRBJ2-7; D: .; V: TRBV7-2; DNA: TGTGCCAGCAGCTTAGATACCCGCTACGAGCAGTACTTC; CDR3: CASSLDTRYEQYF
J: TRBJ2-1; D: .; V: TRBV5-1; DNA: TGCGCCAGCAGCTTGGCGCCGGACAGCTACAATGAGCAGTTCTTC; CDR3: CASSLAPDSYNEQFF
J: TRBJ1-5; D: .; V: TRBV5-1; DNA: TGCGCCAGCAGCTTGGAGGGCAGGGTTGAACCCCAGCATTTT; CDR3: CASSLEGRVEPQHF
J: TRBJ1-1; D: .; V: TRBV3-1; DNA: TGTGCCAGCAGCCCGCACACGGGAATGAACACTGAAGCTTTCTTT; CDR3: CASSPHTGMNTEAFF
J: TRBJ2-6; D: .; V: TRBV10-3; DNA: TGTGCCATCAGGGAAGAGGGTTCGACCGGGGCCAACGTCCTGACTTTC; CDR3: CAIREEGSTGANVLTF
J: TRBJ1-2; D: TRBD1; V: TRBV19; DNA: TGTGCCACCCAGGGACAGGGGCACAATAACTATGGCTACACCTTC; CDR3: CATQGQGHNNYGYTF
J: TRBJ2-5; D: .; V: TRBV4-1; DNA: TGCGCCAGCAGCCAAGAGGACAGGGAGGGAGAGACCCAGTACTTC; CDR3: CASSQEDREGETQYF
J: TRBJ1-4; D: TRBD1; V: TRBV20-1; DNA: TGCAGTGCCGGACAGGGGGGTAGTGAAAAACTGTTTTTT; CDR3: CSAGQGGSEKLFF